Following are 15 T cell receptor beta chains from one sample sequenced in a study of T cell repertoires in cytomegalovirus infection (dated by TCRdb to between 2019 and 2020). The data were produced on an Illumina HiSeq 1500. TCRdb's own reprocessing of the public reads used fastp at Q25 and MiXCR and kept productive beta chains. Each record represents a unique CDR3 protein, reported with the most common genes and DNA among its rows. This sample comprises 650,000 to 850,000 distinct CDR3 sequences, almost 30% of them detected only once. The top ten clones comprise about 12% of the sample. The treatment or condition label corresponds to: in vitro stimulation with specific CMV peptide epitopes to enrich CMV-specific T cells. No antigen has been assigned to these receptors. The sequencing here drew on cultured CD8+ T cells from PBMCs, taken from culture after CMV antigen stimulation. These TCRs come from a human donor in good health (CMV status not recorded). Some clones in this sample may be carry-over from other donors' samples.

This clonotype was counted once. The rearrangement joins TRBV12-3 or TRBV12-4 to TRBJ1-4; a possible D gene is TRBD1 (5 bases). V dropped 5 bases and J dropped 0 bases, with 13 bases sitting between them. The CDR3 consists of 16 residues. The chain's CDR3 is CASSDDRPTTNEKLFF. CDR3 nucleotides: TGTGCCAGCAGTGACGACAGACCGACAACTAATGAAAAACTGTTTTTT.

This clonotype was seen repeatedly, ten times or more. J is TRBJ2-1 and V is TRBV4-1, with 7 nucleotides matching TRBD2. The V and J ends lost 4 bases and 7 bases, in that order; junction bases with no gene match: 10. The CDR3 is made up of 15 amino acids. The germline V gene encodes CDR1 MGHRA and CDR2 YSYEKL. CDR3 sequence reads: CASSPTSEGRNEQFF. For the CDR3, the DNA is TGCGCCAGCAGCCCCACTAGCGAGGGACGGAATGAGCAGTTCTTC.

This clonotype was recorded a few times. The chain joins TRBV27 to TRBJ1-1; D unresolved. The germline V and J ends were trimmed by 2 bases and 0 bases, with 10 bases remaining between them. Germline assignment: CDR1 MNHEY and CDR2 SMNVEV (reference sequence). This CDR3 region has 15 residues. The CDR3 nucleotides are TGTGCCAGCAGTTTAGAACGGGCGATGAACACTGAAGCTTTCTTT. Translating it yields CASSLERAMNTEAFF.

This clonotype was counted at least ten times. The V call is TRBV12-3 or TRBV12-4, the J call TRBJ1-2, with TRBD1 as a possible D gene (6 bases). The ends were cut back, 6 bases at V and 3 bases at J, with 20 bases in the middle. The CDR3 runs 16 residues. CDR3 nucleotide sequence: TGTGCCAGCAGCCAGCTCCCCCGGGACACCGACTATGGCTACACCTTC. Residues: CASSQLPRDTDYGYTF.

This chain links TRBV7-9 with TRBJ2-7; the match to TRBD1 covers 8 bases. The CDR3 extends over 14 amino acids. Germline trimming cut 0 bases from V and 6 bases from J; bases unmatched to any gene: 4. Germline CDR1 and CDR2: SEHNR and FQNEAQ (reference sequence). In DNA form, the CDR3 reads TGTGCCAGCAGCTTAGCTGGACAGGGTGGCGAGCAGTACTTC. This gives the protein CASSLAGQGGEQYF.

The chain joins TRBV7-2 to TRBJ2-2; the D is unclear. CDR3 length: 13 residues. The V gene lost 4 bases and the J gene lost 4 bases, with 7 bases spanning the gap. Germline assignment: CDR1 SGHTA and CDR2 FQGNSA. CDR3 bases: TGTGCCAGCAGCTCCTACCTCACCGGGGAGCTGTTTTTT. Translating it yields CASSSYLTGELFF.

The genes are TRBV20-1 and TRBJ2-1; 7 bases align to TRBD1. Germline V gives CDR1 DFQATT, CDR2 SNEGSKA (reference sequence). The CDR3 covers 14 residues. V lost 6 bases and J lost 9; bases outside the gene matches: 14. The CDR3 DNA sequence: TGCAGTGCCCCTGACAGGGTAGATGGTGGTGAGCAGTTCTTC. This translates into CSAPDRVDGGEQFF.

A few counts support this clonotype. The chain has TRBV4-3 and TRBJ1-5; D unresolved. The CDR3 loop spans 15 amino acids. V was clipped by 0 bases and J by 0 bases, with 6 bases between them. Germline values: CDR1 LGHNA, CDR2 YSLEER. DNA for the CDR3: TGCGCCAGCAGCCAAGAGCGGTATAGCAATCAGCCCCAGCATTTT. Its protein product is CASSQERYSNQPQHF.

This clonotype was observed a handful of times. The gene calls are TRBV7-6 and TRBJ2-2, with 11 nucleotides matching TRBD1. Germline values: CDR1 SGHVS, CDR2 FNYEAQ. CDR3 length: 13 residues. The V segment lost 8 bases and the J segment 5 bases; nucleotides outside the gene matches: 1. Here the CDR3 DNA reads TGTGCCAGCGGGGACAGGGGGACCGGGGAGCTGTTTTTT. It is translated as CASGDRGTGELFF.

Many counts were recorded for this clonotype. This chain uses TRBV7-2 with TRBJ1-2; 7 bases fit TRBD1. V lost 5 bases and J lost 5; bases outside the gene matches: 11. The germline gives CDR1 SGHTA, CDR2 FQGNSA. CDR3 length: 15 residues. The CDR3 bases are TGTGCCAGCAGCCTACACCCCGGGACAGCTTATGGCTACACCTTC. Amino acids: CASSLHPGTAYGYTF.

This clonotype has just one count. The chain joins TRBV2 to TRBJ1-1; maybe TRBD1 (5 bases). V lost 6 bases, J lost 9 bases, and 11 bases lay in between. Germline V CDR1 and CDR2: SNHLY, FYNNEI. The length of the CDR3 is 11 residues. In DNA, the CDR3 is TGTGCCAGCAGCGGGGACCGAAAAGCTTTCTTT. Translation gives CASSGDRKAFF.

DNA of the CDR3: TGCGCCAGCAGCCAGGAAGATGGACGGTTGAACACTGAAGCTTTCTTT. As protein: CASSQEDGRLNTEAFF. The V and J genes are TRBV4-1 and TRBJ1-1; D is ambiguous. This CDR3 comprises 16 residues. Germline assignment: CDR1 MGHRA and CDR2 YSYEKL. With 3 bases removed from V and 0 bases from J, the gap between germline ends came to 14 bases.

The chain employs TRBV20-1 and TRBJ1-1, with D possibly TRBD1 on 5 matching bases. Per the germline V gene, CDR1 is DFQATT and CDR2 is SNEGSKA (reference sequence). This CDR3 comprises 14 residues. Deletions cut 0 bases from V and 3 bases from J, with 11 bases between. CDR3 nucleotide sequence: TGCAGTGCTAGAGAGGGGGGTCGGTACACTGAAGCTTTCTTT. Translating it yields CSAREGGRYTEAFF.

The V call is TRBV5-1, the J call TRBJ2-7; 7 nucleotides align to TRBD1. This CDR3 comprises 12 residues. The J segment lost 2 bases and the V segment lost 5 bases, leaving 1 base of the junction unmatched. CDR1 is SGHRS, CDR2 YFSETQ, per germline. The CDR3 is CASRDRPYEQYF. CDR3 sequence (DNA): TGCGCCAGCAGGGACAGGCCCTACGAGCAGTACTTC. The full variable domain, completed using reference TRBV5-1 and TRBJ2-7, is KAGVTQTPRYLIKTRGQQVTLSCSPISGHRSVSWYQQTPGQGLQFLFEYFSETQRNKGNFPGRFSGRQFSNSRSEMNVSTLELGDSALYLCASRDRPYEQYFGPGTRLTVT.

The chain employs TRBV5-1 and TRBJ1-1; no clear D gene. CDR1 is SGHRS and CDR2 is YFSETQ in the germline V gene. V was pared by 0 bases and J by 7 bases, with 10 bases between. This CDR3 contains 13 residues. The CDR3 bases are TGCGCCAGCAGCTTGGTGGGCGACGGTGAAGCTTTCTTT. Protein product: CASSLVGDGEAFF.